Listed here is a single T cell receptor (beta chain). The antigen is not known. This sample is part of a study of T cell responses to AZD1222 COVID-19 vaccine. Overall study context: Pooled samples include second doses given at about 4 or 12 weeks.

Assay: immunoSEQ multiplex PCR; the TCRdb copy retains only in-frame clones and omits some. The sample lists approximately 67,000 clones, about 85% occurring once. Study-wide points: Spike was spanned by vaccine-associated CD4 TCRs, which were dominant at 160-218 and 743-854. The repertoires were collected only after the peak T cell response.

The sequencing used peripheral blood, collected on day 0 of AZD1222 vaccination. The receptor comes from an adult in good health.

The DNA of the CDR3 is TGTGCCAGCAGCTTAGGAGGGCAGCTGAACACCGGGGAGCTGTTTTTT. It codes for CASSLGGQLNTGELFF. V is TRBV5-4 and J is TRBJ2-2; TRBD2 might be the D (6 bases). Germline V gene sequence: CDR1 SGHNT, CDR2 YYREEE (reference sequence). The CDR3 runs 16 residues. The germline V and J ends were trimmed by 2 bases and 1 base, with 12 bases remaining between them.